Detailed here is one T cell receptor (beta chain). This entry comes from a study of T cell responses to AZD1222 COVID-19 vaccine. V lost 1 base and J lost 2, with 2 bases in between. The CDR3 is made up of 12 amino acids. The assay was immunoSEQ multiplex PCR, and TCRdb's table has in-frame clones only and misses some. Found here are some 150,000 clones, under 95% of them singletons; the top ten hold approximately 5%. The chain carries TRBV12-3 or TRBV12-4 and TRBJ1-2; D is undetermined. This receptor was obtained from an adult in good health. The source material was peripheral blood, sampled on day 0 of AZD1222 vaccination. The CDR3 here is CASSLVNYGYTF. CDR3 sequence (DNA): TGTGCCAGCAGTTTAGTGAACTATGGCTACACCTTC.